This TCR beta chain was profiled in a study of OX40 agonist ivuxolimab in advanced cancers. Background on the study: Ivuxolimab, an antibody that agonizes OX40 (CD134), was administered to the patients. General study results and limits: At doses 0.1 to 3.0 mg/kg, CD4+ and CD8+ clones expanded.

It was autoimmune disease history or systemic immunosuppression that excluded patients. In regard to this clone: The target antigen is unknown.

Produced via immunoSEQ multiplex PCR; TCRdb's table is partial and in-frame only. Seen here are tens of thousands of clones, roughly 91% observed once, and the top ten hold 0.2% to 0.3%. J was trimmed by 2 bases and V by 1 base; bases with no gene match: 4. Germline V lookup: CDR1 SGHNT, CDR2 YENEEA. The CDR3 sequence is 15 residues long. Material: CD4+ or CD8+ T cells sorted from blood, obtained in a trial of the OX40 agonist ivuxolimab. The clonotype originates from an adult with an advanced solid tumor such as melanoma, head and neck, liver or kidney cancer. The J gene is TRBJ2-7, the V gene TRBV11-3, with 8 bases fitting TRBD2. CDR3 sequence: CASSLGLARTYEQYF. Written as DNA, the CDR3 is TGTGCCAGCAGCTTAGGACTAGCGCGTACCTACGAGCAGTACTTC.